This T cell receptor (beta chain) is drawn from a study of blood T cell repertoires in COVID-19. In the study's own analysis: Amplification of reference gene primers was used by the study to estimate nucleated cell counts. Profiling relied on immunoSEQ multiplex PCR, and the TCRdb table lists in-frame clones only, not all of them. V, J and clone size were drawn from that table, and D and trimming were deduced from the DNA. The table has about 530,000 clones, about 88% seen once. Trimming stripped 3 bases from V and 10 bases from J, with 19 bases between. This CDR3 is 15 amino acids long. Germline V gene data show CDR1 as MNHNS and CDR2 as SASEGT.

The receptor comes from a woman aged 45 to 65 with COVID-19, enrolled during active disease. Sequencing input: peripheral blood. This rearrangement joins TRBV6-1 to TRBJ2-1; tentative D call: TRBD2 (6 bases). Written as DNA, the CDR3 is TGTGCCAGCAGTGATCGCGCGGGGAGGCCTGGGGAGCAGTTCTTC. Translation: CASSDRAGRPGEQFF.